This T cell receptor (beta chain) was recovered during a study of blood T cells in healthy people across ages. Study-wide points: A strong correlation was found between TCR beta diversity and the percentage of naive T cells.

Primed by a sample-barcoded 5' primer and a J-beta primer mix, a second PCR proceeded for roughly 7 to 12 cycles. Every cDNA was tagged by a template-switch adaptor with 12 random nucleotides. TCRdb fed the 5' RACE reads into MiXCR, producing one record per CDR3 protein. The sample lists some 930,000 distinct CDR3 sequences, approximately 32% occurring once. This clonotype was counted only a few times. Its cognate antigen is unknown. This sample was shared with a second study, whose subject was T cells of mothers and their children.

The origin of this receptor is a woman between 40 and 50 years old in good health. The sequencing sample was made of blood.

The CDR3 bases are TGTGCCAGCAGTTTAAGGGCACCGAACACTGAAGCTTTCTTT. It is translated as CASSLRAPNTEAFF. The chain joins TRBV28 to TRBJ1-1; D remains ambiguous. The CDR3 runs 14 residues. CDR1 is MDHEN and CDR2 is SYDVKM in the germline V gene. Trimming pared 2 bases from V and 1 base from J, leaving 8 bases between.